What follows describes a single T cell receptor beta chain. Its antigen is unknown. The sample holds no much larger clone one base away, and base qualities are not on file. The data stem from a study of blood T cell repertoires in COVID-19 (TCRdb year 2020). Context from the whole study: Samples from collaborators originated in the United States, Italy and Spain and spanned both the acute and convalescent phases of COVID-19. The samples were drawn from the first 160 participants of the ongoing ImmuneRACE study and from 1,254 subjects provided by 6 global collaborators. A de-identified subject ID, COVID-19 status, age in years and sex were almost always included in the sample metadata. The repertoires were released in a freely available public database intended as a resource for research on the immune response to SARS-CoV-2. Where available, HLA class I and class II types were taken from metadata supplied by the sample provider and were not determined by assay-based typing. The prospective study material was composed of cDNA or gDNA derived from T cells, B-cell-depleted T cells, or PBMCs. Deeply sampled blood TCRbeta repertoires from subjects exposed to, actively infected with, or recovered from COVID-19 were included in the dataset. Overall study outcomes, separate from this receptor: The quantity of clinical and demographic metadata differed by source and by participant and was supplied without curation.

The germline V gene supplies CDR1 SGHTA and CDR2 FQGNSA. From cysteine to phenylalanine, the CDR3 is 14 amino acids long. This entry keeps only the CDR3 DNA: 42 bases, framed from base 1. V loses 6 bases, J loses 7 bases, and the germline ends lie 13 bases apart. Participants in the prospective study were aged 18 to 89 years, lived in 20 to 25 United States geographic areas, and enrolled through a virtual design. In the prospective study, cohorts were assigned on the basis of participant-reported clinical history obtained from a screening survey and a study questionnaire. For ImmuneRACE Cohort 3, a participant was defined as recovered based on two consecutive negative NP/OP PCR tests, clearance by a healthcare professional, or resolution of symptoms. Mobile phlebotomists in the prospective study collected whole blood, serum and a nasopharyngeal or oropharyngeal swab from every participant. Over a roughly 2-month period, participants in the prospective study had the option of providing additional blood draws and questionnaires. Prospective study blood samples were shipped either frozen or at room temperature before DNA extraction.

TCRbeta CDR3 regions were amplified from genomic DNA using the immunoSEQ Assay, a bias-controlled multiplex PCR. On the study's bioinformatics: Within the assay, amplification of reference gene primers was used to estimate how many nucleated cells each sample contained. Sequence reads were collapsed and filtered to measure the absolute abundance of every unique TCRbeta CDR3 rearrangement. For each sample, productive Simpson clonality was calculated as the square root of Simpson's diversity index over productive rearrangements. Sourced from immuneACCESS, this table was stored by TCRdb with only in-frame sequences that have V and J called. A share of the clones is absent; for the studies checked, an unresolved V gene accounts for under half, and the remainder has no known explanation. Clone size and the V and J calls come from that table; the DNA yielded D and trimming. Across this sample there are about 400,000 clones, with around nine tenths seen only once. The ten largest clonotypes hold about 1.7% of the sample.

The TCR comes from a woman aged 25 to 39 who had recovered from COVID-19. The sequencing input was PBMCs or T cells enriched from blood (not recorded which). Recombination joined TRBV7-2 with TRBJ1-6, and possibly TRBD1, on 5 matching bases. The encoded CDR3 is CASSSNGGNSPLHF. The bases are TGTGCCAGCAGTTCCAACGGGGGAAATTCACCCCTCCACTTT.